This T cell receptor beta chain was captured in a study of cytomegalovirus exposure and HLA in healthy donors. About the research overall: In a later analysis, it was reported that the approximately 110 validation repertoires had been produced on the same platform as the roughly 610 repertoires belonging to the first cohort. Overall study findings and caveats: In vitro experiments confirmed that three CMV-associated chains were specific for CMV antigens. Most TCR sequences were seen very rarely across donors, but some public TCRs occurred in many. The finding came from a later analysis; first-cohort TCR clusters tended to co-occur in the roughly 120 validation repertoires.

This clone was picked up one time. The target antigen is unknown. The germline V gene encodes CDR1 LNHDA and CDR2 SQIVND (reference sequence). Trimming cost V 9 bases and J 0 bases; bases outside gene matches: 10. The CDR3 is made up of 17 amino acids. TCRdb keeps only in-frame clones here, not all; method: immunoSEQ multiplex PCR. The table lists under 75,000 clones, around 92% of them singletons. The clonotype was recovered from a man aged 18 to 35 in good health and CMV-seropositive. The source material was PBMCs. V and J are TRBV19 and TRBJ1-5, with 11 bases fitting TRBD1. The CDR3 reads CASHVTGQGASNQPQHF. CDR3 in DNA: TGTGCCAGCCATGTAACTGGACAGGGGGCTAGCAATCAGCCCCAGCATTTT.